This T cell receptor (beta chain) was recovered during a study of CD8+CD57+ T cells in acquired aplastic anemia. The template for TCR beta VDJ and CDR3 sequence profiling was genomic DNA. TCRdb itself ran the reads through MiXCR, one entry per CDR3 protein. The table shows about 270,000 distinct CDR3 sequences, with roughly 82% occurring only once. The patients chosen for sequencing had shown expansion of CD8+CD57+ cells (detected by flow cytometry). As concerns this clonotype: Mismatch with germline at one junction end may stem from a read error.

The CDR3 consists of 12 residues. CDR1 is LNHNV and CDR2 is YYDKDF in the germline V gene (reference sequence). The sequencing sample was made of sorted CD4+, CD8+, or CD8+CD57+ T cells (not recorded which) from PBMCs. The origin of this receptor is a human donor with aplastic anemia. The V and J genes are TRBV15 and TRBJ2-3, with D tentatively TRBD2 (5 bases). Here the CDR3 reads CASSGGSEQEYF. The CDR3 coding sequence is TGTGCCAGCAGCGGAGGTTCCGAGCAAGAGTATTTT. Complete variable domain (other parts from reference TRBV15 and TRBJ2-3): DAMVIQNPRYQVTQFGKPVTLSCSQTLNHNVMYWYQQKSSQAPKLLFHYYDKDFNNEADTPDNFQSRRPNTSFCFLDIRSPGLGDTAMYLCASSGGSEQEYFGPGTRLTVL.